Below, 12 T cell receptor beta chains from the same sample are listed, as sequenced in a study of blood T cell repertoires in COVID-19. Assay: immunoSEQ multiplex PCR; the TCRdb copy retains only in-frame clones and omits some. The table lists fewer than 300,000 clones, roughly 85% of them singletons. Sequencing was carried out using peripheral blood. The receptor source for this set is a man in his fifties with active or convalescent COVID-19.

This clone was observed a single time. The chain has TRBV27 and TRBJ2-1; 11 positions agree with TRBD2. CDR1 and CDR2 (germline): MNHEY, SMNVEV (reference sequence). V trimming: 4 bases; J trimming: 0 bases; junction bases outside the gene matches: 11. CDR3 length equals 19 residues. The CDR3 spells CASSSGTSGSKSSYNEQFF. For the CDR3, the DNA is TGTGCCAGCAGTTCCGGGACTAGCGGATCGAAGAGCTCCTACAATGAGCAGTTCTTC.

This chain links TRBV30 with TRBJ2-5; perhaps TRBD1 as D (5 bases). CDR3 length equals 15 residues. V shed 2 bases and J shed 5 bases, with 18 bases lying between them. CDR1 is GTSNPN and CDR2 is SVGIG in the germline V gene (reference sequence). In DNA, the CDR3 is TGTGCCTGGAGTAACGACAGTGGGTTGGTTGAGACCCAGTACTTC. Protein: CAWSNDSGLVETQYF.

This rearrangement joins TRBV5-1 to TRBJ1-5; a weak D match, TRBD1 (5 bases). Germline-derived CDR1 and CDR2 are SGHRS and YFSETQ. The V end was cut by 0 bases, the J end by 0 bases, with 13 bases between. The CDR3 contains 17 residues. The CDR3 here is CASSLVRGLTSNQPQHF. The CDR3 DNA reads as TGCGCCAGCAGCTTGGTTCGGGGACTGACTAGCAATCAGCCCCAGCATTTT.

The chain uses TRBV27 and TRBJ2-1, with 7 nucleotides matching TRBD1. Trimming took 4 bases from V and 3 from J; bases not matched to a gene: 3. The CDR3 runs to 14 residues. Germline lookup yields CDR1 MNHEY and CDR2 SMNVEV (reference sequence). In DNA, the CDR3 is TGTGCCAGCAGTTCTAACAGGGGCTACAATGAGCAGTTCTTC. Amino acids: CASSSNRGYNEQFF.

The chain combines TRBV5-1 with TRBJ2-5; 8 bases align to TRBD2. In germline, CDR1 is SGHRS, CDR2 YFSETQ. The CDR3 contains 15 residues. V was pared by 3 bases and J by 4 bases, with 8 bases of the junction left unmatched. CDR3 nucleotides: TGCGCCAGCAGCTCAGGACTAGCCGCCGGAGAGACCCAGTACTTC. This codes for CASSSGLAAGETQYF.

The chain is built from TRBV25-1 and TRBJ1-1; D is possibly TRBD1 (5 bases). The germline CDR1 and CDR2 sequences are MGHDK and SYGVNS. V lost 6 bases and J lost 0, with 14 bases in between. The CDR3 is 15 amino acids. CDR3 coding DNA: TGTGCCAGCAGACCCCGTACAGGCATGAACACTGAAGCTTTCTTT. The encoded protein is CASRPRTGMNTEAFF.

The V gene is TRBV5-6, the J gene TRBJ2-1, with 8 bases that match TRBD1. V was pared by 1 base and J by 6 bases, with 6 bases of the junction left unmatched. CDR3 size: 15 residues. CDR1 is SGHDT, CDR2 YYEEEE, per germline. The CDR3, as DNA: TGTGCCAGCAGCTTGCCGGACAGGGTGGCCAATGAGCAGTTCTTC. Residues: CASSLPDRVANEQFF.

This clone was observed once. This chain uses TRBV10-1 with TRBJ2-1; a possible D gene is TRBD2 (6 bases). The ends were cut back, 8 bases at V and 7 bases at J, with 12 bases in the middle. Germline CDR1 is WNHNN and CDR2 is SYGVQD (reference sequence). The CDR3 extends over 12 amino acids. The CDR3 DNA reads as TGCGCCAGCCTCGGAGGGGCAAATGAGCAGTTCTTC. Protein sequence: CASLGGANEQFF.

This rearrangement joins TRBV4-3 to TRBJ2-1; D unclear. The CDR3 length is 13 residues. CDR1 LGHNA and CDR2 YSLEER come from the germline V gene. Trimming cost V 1 base and J 6 bases, with 7 bases left between them. CDR3: CASSQGLVNEQFF. In DNA, the CDR3 is TGCGCCAGCAGCCAAGGTCTCGTCAATGAGCAGTTCTTC.

This clone was counted a single time. V usage is TRBV7-8 and J usage is TRBJ2-5; a possible D gene is TRBD2 (5 bases). Trimming removed 1 base from V and 5 bases from J, with 8 bases in between. Germline-derived CDR1 and CDR2 are SGHVS and FQNEAQ. This CDR3 comprises 13 residues. Written as DNA, the CDR3 is TGTGCCAGCAGCTTAGTCGGCGGGGAGACCCAGTACTTC. Its protein is CASSLVGGETQYF.

This chain links TRBV14 with TRBJ2-3; 12 nucleotides line up with TRBD2. Germline V CDR1 and CDR2: SGHDN, FVKESK. With V trimmed by 4 bases and J by 4 bases, 18 bases remained unmatched. The CDR3 extends over 20 amino acids. The DNA for the CDR3 is TGTGCCAGCAGCCCAAGGGCTAGCGGGAGGGCCGCCTTCTTCCCAGATACGCAGTATTTT. Translating it yields CASSPRASGRAAFFPDTQYF.

The chain is built from TRBV6-6 and TRBJ1-5; D perhaps matches TRBD1 (6 bases). The CDR3 extends over 13 amino acids. V lost 6 bases to trimming and J lost 8 bases, with 14 bases between them. Germline CDR1 MNHNY, CDR2 SVGAGI (reference sequence). CDR3 residues: CASSSKTGEPQHF. DNA of the CDR3: TGTGCCAGCAGCTCTAAGACAGGAGAGCCCCAGCATTTT.